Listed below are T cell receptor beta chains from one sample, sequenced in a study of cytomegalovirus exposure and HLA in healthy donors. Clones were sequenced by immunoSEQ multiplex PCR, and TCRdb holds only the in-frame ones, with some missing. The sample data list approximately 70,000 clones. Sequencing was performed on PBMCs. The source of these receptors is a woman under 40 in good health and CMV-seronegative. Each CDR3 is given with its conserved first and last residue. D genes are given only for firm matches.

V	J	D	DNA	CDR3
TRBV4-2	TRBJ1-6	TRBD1	TGTGCCAGCAGCCTCGGTGCCAGGGGGTCGAATTGGCCTAATTCACCCCTCCACTTT	CASSLGARGSNWPNSPLHF
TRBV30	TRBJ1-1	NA	TGTGCCTGGAGTGTAGGAAGGGGGAACACTGAAGCTTTCTTT	CAWSVGRGNTEAFF
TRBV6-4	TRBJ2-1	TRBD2	TGTGCCAGCAGTGGGGTTGGCGGGAGAGGTAAGAATGAGCAGTTCTTC	CASSGVGGRGKNEQFF
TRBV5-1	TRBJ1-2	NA	TGCGCCAGCAGCTTGGCCGGGTCGACGGGCGGGGGCTACACCTTC	CASSLAGSTGGGYTF
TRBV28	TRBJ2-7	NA	TGTGCCAGCAGTTTTCGAGGGAACGAGCAGTACTTC	CASSFRGNEQYF
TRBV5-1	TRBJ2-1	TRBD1	TGCGCCAGCAGCTTGGGAGGGACAGGGGGGGACAATGAGCAGTTCTTC	CASSLGGTGGDNEQFF
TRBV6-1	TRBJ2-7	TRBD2	TGTGCCAGCAGTGTCTCTAGCGGCTCCATCTACGAGCAGTACTTC	CASSVSSGSIYEQYF
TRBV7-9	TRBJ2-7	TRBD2	TGTGCCAGCAGTCCTCCTAGCGGGAGTCAAAGGGAGCAGTACTTC	CASSPPSGSQREQYF
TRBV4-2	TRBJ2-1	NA	TGTGCCAGCAGCCAAAACTCTCCAGTCGTAGCGGATCCCCTGAAGAATGAGCAGTTCTTC	CASSQNSPVVADPLKNEQFF
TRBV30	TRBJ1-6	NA	TGTGCCTGGAGGAACAGGGCAAGAGATAATTCACCCCTCCACTTT	CAWRNRARDNSPLHF
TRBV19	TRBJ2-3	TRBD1	TGTGCCAGTAGAGTGTCAGGGGGAGGCACAGATACGCAGTATTTT	CASRVSGGGTDTQYF
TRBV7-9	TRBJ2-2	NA	TGTGCCAGCAGCTTAGATCGCACCGGGGAGCTGTTTTTT	CASSLDRTGELFF
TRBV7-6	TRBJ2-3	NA	TGTGCCAGCAGCTTAGCTTGGAGTAGCACAGATACGCAGTATTTT	CASSLAWSSTDTQYF
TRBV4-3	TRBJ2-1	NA	TGCGCCAGCAGCCAAGACAGGGGGACTACGGGGGGGAATGAGCAGTTCTTC	CASSQDRGTTGGNEQFF
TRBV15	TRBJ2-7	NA	TGTGCCACCAGCAGAGATGGCAGGGGCTACGAGCAGTACTTC	CATSRDGRGYEQYF
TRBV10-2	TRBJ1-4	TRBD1	TGCGCCAGTGCCGTGACAGGGGGCAATGAAAAACTGTTTTTT	CASAVTGGNEKLFF
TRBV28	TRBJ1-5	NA	TGTGCCAGCCAGACGGGTAAGGACAATCAGCCCCAGCATTTT	CASQTGKDNQPQHF
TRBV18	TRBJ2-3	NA	TGTGCCAGCTCTCCTACTGGGGGGAGCACAGATACGCAGTATTTT	CASSPTGGSTDTQYF
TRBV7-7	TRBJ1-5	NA	TGTGCTAGCAGCTTGGGCGTGGGAGGATCCAACTTTCATTCCGGCAATCAGCCCCAGCATTTT	CASSLGVGGSNFHSGNQPQHF
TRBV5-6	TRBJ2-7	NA	TGTGCCAGCAGCCCCAGACAGATTAGCTCCTACGAGCAGTACTTC	CASSPRQISSYEQYF
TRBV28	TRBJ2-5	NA	TGTGCCAGCAGTAGGGGGAGCGAGACCCAGTACTTC	CASSRGSETQYF
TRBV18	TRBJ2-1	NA	TGTGCCAGCTCACCATTTACCAGCAGGGGCAATGAGCAGTTCTTC	CASSPFTSRGNEQFF
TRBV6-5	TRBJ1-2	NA	TGTGCCAGCAGTTACTCGTCCCTTTTTAACTATGGCTACACCTTC	CASSYSSLFNYGYTF
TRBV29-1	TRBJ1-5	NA	TGCAGCGGTACCTGGGCAAAGGACAATCAGCCCCAGCATTTT	CSGTWAKDNQPQHF
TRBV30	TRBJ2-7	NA	TGTGCCCTGGGACTCTACGAGCAGTACTTC	CALGLYEQYF
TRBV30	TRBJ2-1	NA	TGTGCCTGGAATGGCGGGGGCCCCTTAAGGGAGCAGTTCTTC	CAWNGGGPLREQFF
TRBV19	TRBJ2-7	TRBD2	TGTGCCAGTAGTCCCCGGGGGGGGACCTACGAGCAGTACTTC	CASSPRGGTYEQYF
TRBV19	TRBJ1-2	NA	TGTGCCTCTTTGGGGAGGGGCGTCAGCTATGGCTACACCTTC	CASLGRGVSYGYTF
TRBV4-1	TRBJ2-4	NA	TGCGCCAGCAGCCAAGATCGGGCAGGGAAGGACATTCAGTACTTC	CASSQDRAGKDIQYF
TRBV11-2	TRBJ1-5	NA	TGTGCCAGCAGCTTTGGCCGCAATCAGCCCCAGCATTTT	CASSFGRNQPQHF
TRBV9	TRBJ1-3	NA	TGTGCCAGCAGCGTCTCCGCCGACAGATCTCGGAGCTCTGGAAACACCATATATTTT	CASSVSADRSRSSGNTIYF
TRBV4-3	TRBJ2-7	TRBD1	TGCGCCAGCAGCCAAGTGGGGGACAGCTACGAGCAGTACTTC	CASSQVGDSYEQYF
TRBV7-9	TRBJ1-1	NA	TGTGCCAGCAGCTATATACGGGACACCAAGAACACTGAAGCTTTCTTT	CASSYIRDTKNTEAFF
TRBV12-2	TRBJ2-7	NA	TGTGCAAGTCGCTTAGCGAGACAGGGGGCGAAGAACGAGCAGTACTTC	CASRLARQGAKNEQYF
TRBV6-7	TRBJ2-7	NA	TGTGCCAGCAGTCTCGGGGTTTTCCGCTCCTACGAGCAGTACTTC	CASSLGVFRSYEQYF
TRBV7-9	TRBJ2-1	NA	TGTGCCAGCAGCTTAGTTACAGGGATTACCAGAATTGACAATGAGCAGTTCTTC	CASSLVTGITRIDNEQFF
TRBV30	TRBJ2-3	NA	TGTGCCTGGAGGTATGGGGGGGCTGTAGATACGCAGTATTTT	CAWRYGGAVDTQYF
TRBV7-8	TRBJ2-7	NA	TGTGCCAGCAGCTTGACAGACCGCTACGAGCAGTACTTC	CASSLTDRYEQYF
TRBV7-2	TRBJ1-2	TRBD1	TGTGCCAGCAGCTTAGGGCAGAGGGGGACAGGGTGGGGCTACACCTTC	CASSLGQRGTGWGYTF
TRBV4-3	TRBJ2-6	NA	TGCGCCAGCAGCCAACCAGGCTCTGGGGCCAACGTCCTGACTTTC	CASSQPGSGANVLTF
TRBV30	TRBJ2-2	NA	TGTGCCTGGAGTGTACAGGAGAACACCGGGGAGCTGTTTTTT	CAWSVQENTGELFF
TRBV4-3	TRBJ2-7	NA	TGCGCCAGCAGCCAAGATATTCTCGGCTACGAGCAGTACTTC	CASSQDILGYEQYF
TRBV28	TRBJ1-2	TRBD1	TGTGCCAGCAGTTCTGTAGACAGGGCTGGCTACACCTTC	CASSSVDRAGYTF
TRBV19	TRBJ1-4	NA	TGTGCCAGTAGTATGTTCGGGGTCGAAAAACTGTTTTTT	CASSMFGVEKLFF
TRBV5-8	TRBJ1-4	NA	TGTGCCAGCAGCTTATCAGGGGACGAAAAACTGTTTTTT	CASSLSGDEKLFF
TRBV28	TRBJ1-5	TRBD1	TGTGCCAGCAGCCATGCCGGACAGGGGGCTCATCAGCCCCAGCATTTT	CASSHAGQGAHQPQHF
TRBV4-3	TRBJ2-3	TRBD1	TGCGCCAGCAGCCAAGGAGACAGGGACACAGATACGCAGTATTTT	CASSQGDRDTDTQYF
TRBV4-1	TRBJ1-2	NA	TGCGCCAGCAGCCTAGGGGATGGCTACACCTTC	CASSLGDGYTF
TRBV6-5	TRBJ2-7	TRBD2	TGTGCCAGCAGTTTGTATAGCGGGAGGGCCTCGCGGGAGCAGTACTTC	CASSLYSGRASREQYF
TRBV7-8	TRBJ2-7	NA	TGTGCCAGCAGCTCCACAGGCTACGAGCAGTACTTC	CASSSTGYEQYF
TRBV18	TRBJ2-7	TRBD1	TGTGCCAGCTCACCGTCACGGACAGGCCCCTCCTACGAGCAGTACTTC	CASSPSRTGPSYEQYF
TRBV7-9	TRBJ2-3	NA	TGTGCCAGCAGCACCGGAGATACGCAGTATTTT	CASSTGDTQYF
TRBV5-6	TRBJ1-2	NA	TGTGCCAGCAGCTTCCTTGGCGGTCGAGACGGCTACACCTTC	CASSFLGGRDGYTF
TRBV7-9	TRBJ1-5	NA	TGTGCCAGCGGACCGACAGGCGGACAGCCCCAGCATTTT	CASGPTGGQPQHF
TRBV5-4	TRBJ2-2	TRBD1	TGTGCCAGCAGCTCGGGACAGGCGAACACCGGGGAGCTGTTTTTT	CASSSGQANTGELFF
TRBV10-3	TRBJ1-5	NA	TGTGCCATCAAACACCGTCCCCGTCTGGACACCGGGGGGCATCAGCCCCAGCATTTT	CAIKHRPRLDTGGHQPQHF
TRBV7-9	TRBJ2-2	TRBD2	TGTGCCAGCAGCTCCCCGGGACTAGCGGGAGGTGCCGGGGAGCTGTTTTTT	CASSSPGLAGGAGELFF